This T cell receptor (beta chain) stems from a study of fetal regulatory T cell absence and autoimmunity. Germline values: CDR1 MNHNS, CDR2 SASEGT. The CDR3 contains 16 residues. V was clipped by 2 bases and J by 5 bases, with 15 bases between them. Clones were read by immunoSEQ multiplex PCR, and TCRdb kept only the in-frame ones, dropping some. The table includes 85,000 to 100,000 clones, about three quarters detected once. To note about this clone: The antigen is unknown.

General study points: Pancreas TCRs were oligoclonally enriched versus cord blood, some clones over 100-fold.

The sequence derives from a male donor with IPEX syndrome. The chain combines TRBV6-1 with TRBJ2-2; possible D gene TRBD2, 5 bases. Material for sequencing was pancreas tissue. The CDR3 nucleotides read TGTGCCAGCAGTGAAATGGGTCGAGGGTGGACCGGGGAGCTGTTTTTT. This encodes CASSEMGRGWTGELFF.